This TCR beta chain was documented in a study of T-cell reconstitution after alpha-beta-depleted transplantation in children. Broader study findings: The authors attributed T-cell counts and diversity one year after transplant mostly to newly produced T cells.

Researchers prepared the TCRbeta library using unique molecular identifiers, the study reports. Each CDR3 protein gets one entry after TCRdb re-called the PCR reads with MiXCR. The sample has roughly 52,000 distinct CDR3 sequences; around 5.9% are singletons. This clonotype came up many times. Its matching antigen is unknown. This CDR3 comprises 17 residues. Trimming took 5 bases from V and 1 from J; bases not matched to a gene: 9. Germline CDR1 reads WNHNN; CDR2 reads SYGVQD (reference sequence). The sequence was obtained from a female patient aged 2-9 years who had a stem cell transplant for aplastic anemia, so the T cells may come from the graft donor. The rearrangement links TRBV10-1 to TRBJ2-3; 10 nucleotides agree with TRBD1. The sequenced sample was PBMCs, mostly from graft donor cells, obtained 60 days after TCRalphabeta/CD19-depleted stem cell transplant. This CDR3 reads CASSSPGGTGGTDTQYF. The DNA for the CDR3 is TGCGCCAGCAGTTCACCAGGAGGGACAGGGGGCACAGATACGCAGTATTTT.